This T cell receptor (beta chain) emerged from a study of graft-versus-host responses after intestinal transplantation. The wider study: Multivisceral, liver-intestinal, or isolated intestinal transplants were received by the recipients. Anti-thymocyte globulin served as induction for all recipients, who then took tacrolimus and steroids for two to three years.

The method was immunoSEQ multiplex PCR; TCRdb's version includes in-frame clones alone and lacks a portion of them. The table lists tens of thousands of clones, 80% to 95% of them singletons, with over 0.3% in the top ten. CDR3 length equals 13 residues. The germline V gene has CDR1 SNHLY and CDR2 FYNNEI. Deletions cut 3 bases from V and 7 bases from J, with 10 bases between. Study findings and constraints: Levels of circulating GvH clones at their peak were associated with early post-transplant HvG declines. Recipient marrow contained GvH clones, some of which appeared first in ileum or blood.

As to this clone: The antigen is not known.

The material sequenced was unstimulated CD4+ T cells sorted from spleen or lymph node cells, taken before intestinal transplant. The receptor was derived from a human donor who received an intestinal transplant. V is TRBV2 and J is TRBJ2-1; no clear D. CDR3 DNA sequence: TGTGCCAGCAGTGAGAATAAGGGAAATGAGCAGTTCTTC. Translation: CASSENKGNEQFF.